Presented here are 19 T cell receptor beta chains from one specimen sequenced in a study of blood T cells in healthy people across ages. It was with a sample-barcoded 5' primer and a J-beta primer mix that a second PCR of about 6 to 12 cycles was run. Via MiXCR, TCRdb re-called the 5' RACE reads, giving one row per CDR3 protein. Seen here are some 1,000,000 distinct CDR3 sequences, around 25% observed once, and the top ten hold less than 0.75%. These same data were also listed under a study on T cells of mothers and their children.

Sequencing was performed on blood. The origin of the receptors is a girl aged 2-10 years in good health.

In the case of this clonotype: A junction end diverges from the germline sequence, so it may reflect a read error. The genes are TRBV7-8 and TRBJ2-3; D is undetermined. The CDR3 is made up of 12 amino acids. CDR1 is SGHVS, CDR2 FQNEAQ, per germline. The CDR3 loop reads CASSQHRDTQSF. CDR3 DNA sequence: TGTGCCAGCAGCCAGCACAGAGATACGCAGTCTTTT.

The chain uses TRBV20-1 and TRBJ2-1; 11 bases are shared with TRBD2. With 5 bases clipped from V and 3 bases from J, the junction kept 3 bases outside the gene matches. This CDR3 spans 14 amino acids. Germline assignment: CDR1 DFQATT and CDR2 SNEGSKA (reference sequence). The CDR3 here is CSAWGLADYNEQFF. CDR3 in DNA: TGCAGTGCTTGGGGACTAGCGGACTACAATGAGCAGTTCTTC.

This chain joins TRBV9 and TRBJ1-2; D remains ambiguous. Germline CDR1 is SGDLS and CDR2 is YYNGEE. V shed 4 bases and J shed 4 bases, with 20 bases lying between them. The CDR3 consists of 16 residues. The CDR3: CASSFNARPPTYGYTF. CDR3 coding DNA: TGTGCCAGCAGCTTCAATGCCAGGCCACCGACCTATGGCTACACCTTC.

The genes are TRBV11-2 and TRBJ1-4, with 9 bases matching TRBD1. CDR3 size: 15 residues. Germline lookup yields CDR1 SGHAT and CDR2 FQNNGV. V lost 5 bases and J lost 5; bases outside the gene matches: 6. CDR3 DNA: TGTGCCAGCAGCCCAGACGGGACAGGGAATGAAAAACTGTTTTTT. Its protein product is CASSPDGTGNEKLFF.

This clonotype came up a few times. V gene TRBV6-6 combines with J gene TRBJ1-6; maybe TRBD1 (5 bases). Per germline, CDR1 MNHNY and CDR2 SVGAGI (reference sequence). V was trimmed by 5 bases and J by 14 bases, leaving 25 bases between them. The CDR3 covers 16 residues. As DNA, the CDR3 is TGTGCCAGCAGTCCTATACTCGGACACGGGGAAGAAGCCCTCCACTTT. This gives the protein CASSPILGHGEEALHF.

This clonotype was picked up one time. The chain recombines TRBV28 with TRBJ2-5; perhaps TRBD2 as D (5 bases). The germline V gene has CDR1 MDHEN and CDR2 SYDVKM. The CDR3 sequence is 12 residues long. V was cut by 6 bases and J by 5 bases, with 10 bases left in between. The CDR3 DNA reads as TGTGCCAGCAGCGGGGAATGGGAGACCCAGTACTTC. Translating gives CASSGEWETQYF.

This clonotype was observed a handful of times. An end of the junction differs from the germline gene, which may be a read error. V and J are TRBV20-1 and TRBJ1-1; D is ambiguous. CDR3 length: 13 amino acids. The germline gives CDR1 DFQATT, CDR2 SNEGSKA (reference sequence). CDR3 bases: TGCAGTGCCCCTCACCCCTGGGCGGGAGAGGGTCTCTTT. Its translation is CSAPHPWAGEGLF.

This chain joins TRBV6-5 and TRBJ1-4; 7 positions match TRBD1. V dropped 4 bases and J dropped 0; count of bases not matched to a gene: 11. The length of the CDR3 is 18 residues. CDR1 and CDR2 from the germline V gene are MNHEY and SVGAGI. CDR3 sequence (DNA): TGTGCCAGCAGTTTGTCGGGGACAGCGATTGCAACTAATGAAAAACTGTTTTTT. Protein sequence: CASSLSGTAIATNEKLFF.

This chain links TRBV20-1 with TRBJ2-3; D is tentatively TRBD1 or TRBD2 (6 bases each). Germline CDR1 is DFQATT and CDR2 is SNEGSKA (reference sequence). V dropped 3 bases and J dropped 4 bases, with 14 bases sitting between them. The CDR3 is 14 amino acids. CDR3 sequence: CSASPGAGPDTQYF. As DNA, the CDR3 is TGCAGTGCTAGCCCGGGGGCGGGCCCAGATACGCAGTATTTT.

The chain employs TRBV9 and TRBJ1-2, with D perhaps TRBD1 (5 bases). V was shortened by 3 bases and J by 3 bases, with 15 bases between the two germline ends. This CDR3 spans 15 amino acids. Germline lookup yields CDR1 SGDLS and CDR2 YYNGEE. CDR3 sequence: CASSARDGPHYGYTF. The CDR3 DNA is TGTGCCAGCAGCGCCCGGGACGGACCACACTATGGCTACACCTTC.

Only a few counts were recorded for this clonotype. V is TRBV6-5 and J is TRBJ1-5; D gene unclear. CDR3 length: 14 amino acids. Between the trimmed V and J ends, which lost 5 bases and 0 bases, there was a span of 8 bases. CDR1 and CDR2 (germline): MNHEY, SVGAGI. The DNA of the CDR3 is TGTGCCAGCAGTCCCGGACTTAGCAATCAGCCCCAGCATTTT. Encoded protein: CASSPGLSNQPQHF.

J is TRBJ2-5 and V is TRBV20-1, with TRBD2 matching 14 bases. The J call may be incorrect, as the DNA end agrees better with TRBJ2-1. Germline CDR1 DFQATT, CDR2 SNEGSKA (reference sequence). The CDR3 totals 16 residues. The CDR3 coding sequence is TGCAGTGCTCCCGGGACTAGCGGGAGACGGTACAATGAGCAGTTCTTC. This translates into CSAPGTSGRRYNEQFF.

The table lists this clonotype with a few counts. The V gene is TRBV24-1, the J gene TRBJ2-1; TRBD2 is a possible D gene (5 bases). Gene TRBJ2-7 matches the end of the DNA better, so the J call may be wrong. Germline CDR1 reads KGHDR; CDR2 reads SFDVKD. CDR3 length: 13 amino acids. The CDR3 reads CATGGPGPYEQYF. As DNA, the CDR3 is TGTGCCACCGGAGGTCCTGGCCCCTACGAGCAGTACTTC.

DNA for the CDR3: TGTGCCAGCAGGAAAAGTCGGACAGGGAAAGGTGAGCAGTTCTTC. Protein: CASRKSRTGKGEQFF. V and J are TRBV28 and TRBJ2-5; 8 nucleotides align to TRBD1. The J call could be wrong; TRBJ2-1 is a better fit for the DNA end. Germline V gene lookup returns CDR1 MDHEN and CDR2 SYDVKM. The CDR3 has 15 amino acids.

This clonotype showed up just a few times. The chain is built from TRBV7-2 and TRBJ2-2; D is unresolved. Germline CDR1 is SGHTA and CDR2 is FQGNSA. Trimming took 5 bases from V and 3 from J, leaving 22 bases between them. The CDR3 extends over 18 amino acids. The DNA for the CDR3 is TGTGCCAGCAGCCAAGAACCCTCCAGAAGCGAATACACCGGGGAGCTGTTTTTT. Its translation: CASSQEPSRSEYTGELFF.

This clonotype has more than one count but fewer than ten. The chain employs TRBV7-9 and TRBJ2-5; 8 nucleotides line up with TRBD2. With the DNA end fitting TRBJ2-1 better, the J assignment may be wrong. Germline CDR1 reads SEHNR; CDR2 reads FQNEAQ (reference sequence). CDR3 length: 17 residues. This CDR3 is CASSSPEKAGVFGEQFF. For the CDR3, the DNA is TGTGCCAGCAGCTCTCCCGAGAAAGCGGGAGTATTTGGTGAGCAGTTCTTC.

V usage is TRBV4-1 and J usage is TRBJ1-5; D gene ambiguous. The length of the CDR3 is 15 residues. Germline V lookup: CDR1 MGHRA, CDR2 YSYEKL. Trimming took off 1 base at V and 2 bases at J, with 9 bases between the two ends. The CDR3 loop is CASSQGWRGNQPQHF. As DNA, the CDR3 is TGCGCCAGCAGCCAAGGGTGGCGGGGCAATCAGCCCCAGCATTTT.

This clonotype was found a few times. The rearrangement links TRBV28 to TRBJ2-1, with 7 bases fitting TRBD2. CDR1 MDHEN and CDR2 SYDVKM come from the germline V gene. The ends lost 6 bases at V and 0 bases at J; junction bases unmatched: 8. The CDR3 is 16 amino acids. CDR3 in DNA: TGTGCCAGCAGACACAAAGCGGGGAGCTCCTACAATGAGCAGTTCTTC. This gives the protein CASRHKAGSSYNEQFF.

This clonotype was detected only a few times. A junction boundary mismatches the germline segment, possibly from a read error. The rearrangement uses TRBV29-1 and TRBJ2-1, with D perhaps matching TRBD2 (6 bases). There are 14 residues in the CDR3. CDR1 is SQVTM and CDR2 is ANQGSEA in the germline V gene. The CDR3 coding sequence is TGCAGCGCTGAAGATCGGCGGGGTACGAATGAGCAGTTCTTC. Translation: CSAEDRRGTNEQFF.